The 27 T cell receptor beta chains below all came from one sample that was sequenced in a study of OX40 agonist ivuxolimab in advanced cancers. Some clones are missing from TCRdb's copy, which holds only in-frame ones; the method was immunoSEQ multiplex PCR. The sample yields 30,000 or so clones, 82% seen once. The source was CD4+ or CD8+ T cells sorted from blood, collected in a trial of the OX40 agonist ivuxolimab. All receptors come from an adult with an advanced solid tumor such as melanoma, head and neck, liver or kidney cancer.

This clone was seen more than once but under ten times. The chain combines TRBV5-4 with TRBJ1-1; D gene uncertain. CDR1 is SGHNT, CDR2 YYREEE, per germline (reference sequence). Between the trimmed V and J ends, which lost 0 bases and 0 bases, there was a span of 15 bases. The CDR3 length is 17 residues. In DNA form, the CDR3 reads TGTGCCAGCAGCTTGGTAGGCCGATTGAACATGAACACTGAAGCTTTCTTT. Protein: CASSLVGRLNMNTEAFF.

CDR3 loop: CASSPPGDGGYGYTF. The CDR3 nucleotides read TGTGCCAGCAGTCCTCCCGGGGACGGCGGGTATGGCTACACCTTC. The chain is built from TRBV28 and TRBJ1-2, with D tentatively TRBD1 (5 bases). This CDR3 region has 15 residues. CDR1 MDHEN and CDR2 SYDVKM come from the germline V gene. The V gene lost 5 bases and the J gene lost 5 bases, with 18 bases spanning the gap.

The genes are TRBV7-8 and TRBJ2-3; no firm D call. The CDR3 length is 15 residues. Germline CDR1 and CDR2: SGHVS and FQNEAQ. V gave up 0 bases and J gave up 3 bases, with 10 bases separating them. The CDR3 nucleotides read TGTGCCAGCAGCTTAGCGGCCAGCATGACAGATACGCAGTATTTT. It specifies CASSLAASMTDTQYF.

The V gene is TRBV19, the J gene TRBJ2-2; a possible D gene is TRBD1 (6 bases). Trimming left V 2 bases short and J 4 bases short, with 8 bases between. There are 14 residues in the CDR3. CDR1 and CDR2 from the germline V gene are LNHDA and SQIVND (reference sequence). The CDR3 here is CASSIQGSTGELFF. CDR3 nucleotide sequence: TGTGCCAGTAGTATACAGGGGTCCACCGGGGAGCTGTTTTTT.

The chain's CDR3 is CASSEFGTSLEGGYYEQYF. The CDR3 DNA sequence: TGCGCCAGCAGTGAGTTCGGGACTAGCCTAGAAGGAGGCTACTACGAGCAGTACTTC. V usage is TRBV10-2 and J usage is TRBJ2-5; 9 nucleotides align to TRBD2. The J call may be in error: the DNA end matches TRBJ2-7 better. CDR3 size: 19 residues. The germline CDR1 and CDR2 sequences are WSHSY and SAAADI.

DNA of the CDR3: TGTGCCAGCAGCGTAACCGGGACAGGGTCCACTGAAGCTTTCTTT. Protein product: CASSVTGTGSTEAFF. The J gene is TRBJ1-1, the V gene TRBV9, with TRBD1 identical over 9 bases. Germline V gene data show CDR1 as SGDLS and CDR2 as YYNGEE. This CDR3 has 15 residues. V lost 1 base and J lost 4; bases outside the gene matches: 5.

J is TRBJ2-5 and V is TRBV10-3; D is ambiguous. The CDR3 totals 13 residues. CDR1 and CDR2 (germline): ENHRY, SYGVKD. V shed 3 bases and J shed 2 bases, with 7 bases lying between them. The CDR3 DNA reads as TGTGCCATCAGTGAAATGGTTCAAGAGACCCAGTACTTC. It encodes CAISEMVQETQYF.

The chain recombines TRBV27 with TRBJ1-2; maybe TRBD1 (5 bases). The germline V gene has CDR1 MNHEY and CDR2 SMNVEV (reference sequence). The CDR3 length is 14 residues. V was trimmed by 5 bases and J by 8 bases, leaving 18 bases between them. This CDR3 reads CASSPTGMAYGYTF. DNA of the CDR3: TGTGCCAGCAGTCCTACAGGCATGGCCTACGGCTACACCTTC.

The chain recombines TRBV6-6 with TRBJ2-7, with D possibly being TRBD1 or TRBD2 (5 bases each). Germline V gene lookup returns CDR1 MNHNY and CDR2 SVGAGI (reference sequence). Trimming removed 2 bases from V and 5 bases from J, with 10 bases in between. CDR3 length: 13 amino acids. Written as DNA, the CDR3 is TGTGCCAGCAGTTACCGCCGGGGCAACGAGCAGTACTTC. This translates into CASSYRRGNEQYF.

J is TRBJ1-6 and V is TRBV6-5, with a tentative D call TRBD1 (5 bases). There are 15 residues in the CDR3. The germline V and J ends were trimmed by 6 bases and 6 bases, with 15 bases remaining between them. The germline gives CDR1 MNHEY, CDR2 SVGAGI. The CDR3 nucleotides are TGTGCCAGCAGCCTGGGGAGGGGACTTAATTCACCCCTCCACTTT. Encoded protein: CASSLGRGLNSPLHF.

V and J are TRBV4-3 and TRBJ1-2; D is unresolved. The CDR3 consists of 15 residues. Trimming took off 1 base at V and 0 bases at J, with 9 bases between the two ends. The germline CDR1 and CDR2 sequences are LGHNA and YSLEER. The CDR3 here is CASSQVLGANYGYTF. The CDR3 region has the DNA TGCGCCAGCAGCCAAGTACTGGGAGCTAACTATGGCTACACCTTC.

The chain is built from TRBV10-3 and TRBJ1-2; TRBD1 aligns across 9 bases. Germline V CDR1 and CDR2: ENHRY, SYGVKD. V dropped 3 bases and J dropped 10; count of bases not matched to a gene: 12. CDR3 length: 15 residues. The CDR3 nucleotides are TGTGCCATCAGTGATAACCCCGGACAGGGGAGTTACTACACCTTC. It is translated as CAISDNPGQGSYYTF.

The chain couples TRBV2 to TRBJ2-7, with TRBD1 matching 7 bases. Germline assignment: CDR1 SNHLY and CDR2 FYNNEI. The CDR3 consists of 14 residues. V lost 8 bases and J lost 4; bases outside the gene matches: 11. Written as DNA, the CDR3 is TGTGCCAGCGGCCTCGGGACAGCACCTTACGAGCAGTACTTC. It encodes CASGLGTAPYEQYF.

The chain joins TRBV7-3 to TRBJ2-1; 10 bases are a match to TRBD2. CDR3 size: 15 residues. V trimming: 5 bases; J trimming: 7 bases; junction bases outside the gene matches: 8. CDR1 and CDR2 from the germline V gene are SGHTA and FQGTGA. CDR3 loop: CASSHLAGELNEQFF. In DNA form, the CDR3 reads TGTGCCAGCAGCCATCTAGCGGGAGAACTTAATGAGCAGTTCTTC.

CDR3 amino acids: CASSSYWSEQYF. Written as DNA, the CDR3 is TGTGCCAGCAGCTCGTACTGGTCCGAGCAGTACTTC. The chain has TRBV7-6 and TRBJ2-7; D is uncertain. From germline, CDR1 is SGHVS and CDR2 FNYEAQ. There are 12 residues in the CDR3. The V end was cut by 4 bases, the J end by 6 bases, with 10 bases between. Supplemented by reference TRBV7-6 and TRBJ2-7, the full variable domain reads GAGVSQSPRYKVTKRGQDVALRCDPISGHVSLYWYRQALGQGPEFLTYFNYEAQQDKSGLPNDRFSAERPEGSISTLTIQRTEQRDSAMYRCASSSYWSEQYFGPGTRLTVT.

This clone was observed a single time. This sequence joins TRBV6-6 and TRBJ1-2; 8 nucleotides agree with TRBD1. V shed 6 bases, J shed 2 bases, and the junction held 5 bases outside the gene matches. In germline, CDR1 is MNHNY, CDR2 SVGAGI (reference sequence). This CDR3 spans 14 amino acids. CDR3 nucleotide sequence: TGTGCCAGCAGGTCGGGACAGGCAAACTATGGCTACACCTTC. This sequence encodes CASRSGQANYGYTF.

The CDR3 DNA sequence: TGTGCCAGCAGGCCTCGGGGGGGCTCCTACGAGCAGTACTTC. This translates into CASRPRGGSYEQYF. The chain links TRBV7-2 to TRBJ2-7; the match to TRBD2 covers 8 bases. Germline V gene lookup returns CDR1 SGHTA and CDR2 FQGNSA. The trim removed 6 bases at V and 0 bases at J, leaving 4 bases unmatched. The CDR3 sequence is 14 residues long.

As to this clone: The same CDR3 arises from other DNA sequences in this sample as well. The chain joins TRBV5-1 to TRBJ2-7; possible D gene TRBD1, 6 bases. Germline CDR1 SGHRS, CDR2 YFSETQ. Trimming stripped 4 bases from V and 2 bases from J, with 16 bases between. This CDR3 has 15 amino acids. The DNA for the CDR3 is TGCGCCAGCAGCCTAGGGCAGGGGTTCCCCTACGAGCAGTACTTC. Translation gives CASSLGQGFPYEQYF.

This clone occurred once. The chain employs TRBV9 and TRBJ2-2, with 15 nucleotides matching TRBD2. This CDR3 has 16 amino acids. V dropped 3 bases and J dropped 9; count of bases not matched to a gene: 6. The germline CDR1 and CDR2 sequences are SGDLS and YYNGEE. The CDR3 coding sequence is TGTGCCAGCAGCGCCCGAGGACTAGCGGGAGGGCGGGAGCTGTTTTTT. It yields the protein CASSARGLAGGRELFF. The whole variable domain, remainder taken from reference TRBV9 and TRBJ2-2, is DSGVTQTPKHLITATGQRVTLRCSPRSGDLSVYWYQQSLDQGLQFLIQYYNGEERAKGNILERFSAQQFPDLHSELNLSSLELGDSALYFCASSARGLAGGRELFFGEGSRLTVL.

The chain joins TRBV7-2 to TRBJ1-3, with D unresolved. The CDR3 is 17 amino acids. Germline CDR1 is SGHTA and CDR2 is FQGNSA. Trimming shortened V by 5 bases and J by 0 bases, and 17 bases separated the two germline ends. CDR3 region: CASSPSSTAHSGNTIYF. DNA for the CDR3: TGTGCCAGCAGCCCCTCCTCGACCGCTCACTCTGGAAACACCATATATTTT.

The chain uses TRBV28 and TRBJ1-4, with D unresolved. Germline loops: CDR1 MDHEN, CDR2 SYDVKM. The CDR3 sequence is 14 residues long. V lost 7 bases, J lost 8 bases, and 17 bases lay in between. The CDR3 nucleotides read TGTGCCAGCACCTCTCCCAGAAGGGCCGAAAAACTGTTTTTT. This gives the protein CASTSPRRAEKLFF.

This sequence joins TRBV2 and TRBJ1-2, with a tentative D call TRBD1 (5 bases). V lost 3 bases and J 4 bases, leaving 12 bases between the germline ends. This CDR3 comprises 14 residues. Looked up from germline, CDR1 is SNHLY and CDR2 is FYNNEI. CDR3 nucleotide sequence: TGTGCCAGCAGTGATGCCATCGACAGCTATGGCTACACCTTC. It codes for CASSDAIDSYGYTF.

Within the sample, this clone is medium-sized (0.01 to 0.1%). This chain uses TRBV5-1 with TRBJ2-7, with a tentative D call TRBD2 (5 bases). V was clipped by 1 base and J by 1 base, with 9 bases between them. The CDR3 loop spans 14 amino acids. Germline values: CDR1 SGHRS, CDR2 YFSETQ. The CDR3 is CASSLSWESYEQYF. CDR3 sequence (DNA): TGCGCCAGCAGCTTGAGTTGGGAGTCCTACGAGCAGTACTTC.

There are a few counts of this clone. V and J are TRBV7-9 and TRBJ2-7, with 9 positions matching TRBD1. V lost 4 bases and J lost 4; bases outside the gene matches: 2. Looked up from germline, CDR1 is SEHNR and CDR2 is FQNEAQ (reference sequence). This CDR3 spans 13 amino acids. CDR3 bases: TGTGCCAGCAGCTGGACAGGGGTTTACGAGCAGTACTTC. It translates to CASSWTGVYEQYF.

The chain couples TRBV15 to TRBJ2-5; TRBD1 might be the D (6 bases). The last part of the DNA fits TRBJ2-7 better; the J call may be wrong. Per germline, CDR1 LNHNV and CDR2 YYDKDF (reference sequence). The CDR3 loop spans 13 amino acids. The CDR3 bases are TGTGCCACCAGCAGGGACAGCACTTACGAGCAGTACTTC. Amino acids: CATSRDSTYEQYF.

The chain recombines TRBV7-2 with TRBJ2-4; D might be TRBD1 or TRBD2, each matching 5 bases. This CDR3 is 15 amino acids long. Looked up from germline, CDR1 is SGHTA and CDR2 is FQGNSA. Trimming left V 4 bases short and J 1 base short, with 11 bases between. CDR3: CASSSPGPAKNIQYF. For the CDR3, the DNA is TGTGCCAGCAGCTCTCCGGGGCCCGCCAAAAACATTCAGTACTTC.

The chain has TRBV13 and TRBJ2-3; maybe TRBD2 (6 bases). This CDR3 region has 14 residues. Germline V CDR1 and CDR2: PRHDT, FYEKMQ (reference sequence). The germline V and J ends were trimmed by 2 bases and 4 bases, with 10 bases remaining between them. The CDR3 reads CASSLSGGADTQYF. CDR3 in DNA: TGTGCCAGCAGCTTATCAGGAGGGGCAGATACGCAGTATTTT.